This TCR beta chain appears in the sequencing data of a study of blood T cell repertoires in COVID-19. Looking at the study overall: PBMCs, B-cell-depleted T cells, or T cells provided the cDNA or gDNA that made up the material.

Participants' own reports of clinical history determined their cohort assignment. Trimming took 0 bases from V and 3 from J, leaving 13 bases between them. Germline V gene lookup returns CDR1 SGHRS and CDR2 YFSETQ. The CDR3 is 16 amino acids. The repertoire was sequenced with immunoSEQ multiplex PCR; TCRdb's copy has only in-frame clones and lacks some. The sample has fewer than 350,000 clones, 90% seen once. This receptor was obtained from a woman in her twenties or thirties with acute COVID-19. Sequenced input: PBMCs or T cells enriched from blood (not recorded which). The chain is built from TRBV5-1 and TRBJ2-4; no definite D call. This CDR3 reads CASSLDSQANKNIQYF. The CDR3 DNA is TGCGCCAGCAGCTTGGATAGTCAGGCTAACAAAAACATTCAGTACTTC. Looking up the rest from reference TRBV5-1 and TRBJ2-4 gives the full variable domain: KAGVTQTPRYLIKTRGQQVTLSCSPISGHRSVSWYQQTPGQGLQFLFEYFSETQRNKGNFPGRFSGRQFSNSRSEMNVSTLELGDSALYLCASSLDSQANKNIQYFGAGTRLSVL.